This is a list of T cell receptor beta chains from one sample in a study of OX40 agonist ivuxolimab in advanced cancers. The table came from immunoSEQ multiplex PCR; TCRdb's copy has only in-frame clones and leaves some out. The sample gives 50,000 or so clones, about 90% of which show up once; 3.5% is in the top ten. The source material was CD4+ or CD8+ T cells sorted from blood, sampled in a trial of the OX40 agonist ivuxolimab. All receptors derive from an adult with an advanced solid tumor such as melanoma, head and neck, liver or kidney cancer. Both conserved end residues are part of each CDR3. A D gene is named only where the DNA matches it firmly. Only some rows state a clone size, as once, few, many or a class for expanded clones.

CDR3 DNA: TGTGCCAGCAGCGTAGATATGGTGACCGGGGAGCTGTTTTTT; CDR3 protein: CASSVDMVTGELFF; J gene: TRBJ2-2; D gene: .; clone size: .; CDR3 length: 14; V gene: TRBV9
CDR3 DNA: TGCAGCGGACGGACAGTTTACAATGAGCAGTTCTTC; CDR3 protein: CSGRTVYNEQFF; J gene: TRBJ2-1; D gene: .; clone size: once; CDR3 length: 12; V gene: TRBV29-1
CDR3 DNA: TGTGCCAGCAGCTTTCTCCGGCCAGGCACTGAAGCTTTCTTT; CDR3 protein: CASSFLRPGTEAFF; J gene: TRBJ1-1; D gene: .; clone size: .; CDR3 length: 14; V gene: TRBV5-5
CDR3 DNA: TGTGCCAGCAGCCCAGGACAGGGGCACACTGAAGCTTTCTTT; CDR3 protein: CASSPGQGHTEAFF; J gene: TRBJ1-1; D gene: TRBD1; clone size: .; CDR3 length: 14; V gene: TRBV5-4
CDR3 DNA: TGTGCCAGCAGCCGTGCCAATACCCACTACGAGCAGTACTTC; CDR3 protein: CASSRANTHYEQYF; J gene: TRBJ2-7; D gene: .; clone size: once; CDR3 length: 14; V gene: TRBV11-1
CDR3 DNA: TGTGCCAGCTCACTGGCGGTCATTTCGATGGACAATCAGCCCCAGCATTTT; CDR3 protein: CASSLAVISMDNQPQHF; J gene: TRBJ1-5; D gene: .; clone size: .; CDR3 length: 17; V gene: TRBV18
CDR3 DNA: TGTGCCAGCAGTACAGCGGAGTGGCCCCAGCATTTT; CDR3 protein: CASSTAEWPQHF; J gene: TRBJ1-5; D gene: .; clone size: .; CDR3 length: 12; V gene: TRBV28
CDR3 DNA: TGTGCCAGCAGCCACCAAGAGACCCAGTACTTC; CDR3 protein: CASSHQETQYF; J gene: TRBJ2-5; D gene: .; clone size: .; CDR3 length: 11; V gene: TRBV5-6
CDR3 DNA: TGTGCCAGCAGCCAAGATCCCGGGACCGATCAGCCCCAGCATTTT; CDR3 protein: CASSQDPGTDQPQHF; J gene: TRBJ1-5; D gene: .; clone size: .; CDR3 length: 15; V gene: TRBV4-2
CDR3 DNA: TGTGCCTGGGACACCGGGACAGGGGACACCGGGGAGCTGTTTTTT; CDR3 protein: CAWDTGTGDTGELFF; J gene: TRBJ2-2; D gene: TRBD1; clone size: .; CDR3 length: 15; V gene: TRBV30
CDR3 DNA: TGCAGCTCGGGAGGGGATGGCTACACCTTC; CDR3 protein: CSSGGDGYTF; J gene: TRBJ1-2; D gene: .; clone size: .; CDR3 length: 10; V gene: TRBV29-1
CDR3 DNA: TGTGCCAGCAGCTTAGGACGGGGCCATTATGGCTACACCTTC; CDR3 protein: CASSLGRGHYGYTF; J gene: TRBJ1-2; D gene: .; clone size: .; CDR3 length: 14; V gene: TRBV7-2
CDR3 DNA: TGTGCCAGCAGCCAAGGCTCACAGGGCAACTCACCCCTCCACTTT; CDR3 protein: CASSQGSQGNSPLHF; J gene: TRBJ1-6; D gene: .; clone size: .; CDR3 length: 15; V gene: TRBV4-2
CDR3 DNA: TGCGCCAGCAGAGTGAGAGCTCTGAACACTGAAGCTTTCTTT; CDR3 protein: CASRVRALNTEAFF; J gene: TRBJ1-1; D gene: .; clone size: few; CDR3 length: 14; V gene: TRBV4-1
CDR3 DNA: TGTGCCAGCTCACTAAACAGGGATTCGAACACTGAGGCTTTCTTT; CDR3 protein: CASSLNRDSNTEAFF; J gene: TRBJ1-1; D gene: .; clone size: .; CDR3 length: 15; V gene: TRBV18
CDR3 DNA: TGTGCCAGTAGTATAACCGGTCTGGGCGGGGAGCTGTTTTTT; CDR3 protein: CASSITGLGGELFF; J gene: TRBJ2-2; D gene: .; clone size: once; CDR3 length: 14; V gene: TRBV19
CDR3 DNA: TGCAGCGTTGTAGTCGGGACTGAAGCTTTCTTT; CDR3 protein: CSVVVGTEAFF; J gene: TRBJ1-1; D gene: .; clone size: .; CDR3 length: 11; V gene: TRBV29-1
CDR3 DNA: TGTGCCAGCAGTTTCCAAATTCAGGGCTCTGGGGCCAACGTCCTGACTTTC; CDR3 protein: CASSFQIQGSGANVLTF; J gene: TRBJ2-6; D gene: .; clone size: .; CDR3 length: 17; V gene: TRBV27
CDR3 DNA: TGTGCCAGCAGTTCGACGGTCTCCACTGAAGCTTTCTTT; CDR3 protein: CASSSTVSTEAFF; J gene: TRBJ1-1; D gene: .; clone size: .; CDR3 length: 13; V gene: TRBV6-5
CDR3 DNA: TGTGCCAGCAGCTTGGGTTTGGCGGGAGGCCGCGGCGAGCAGTACTTC; CDR3 protein: CASSLGLAGGRGEQYF; J gene: TRBJ2-7; D gene: TRBD2; clone size: .; CDR3 length: 16; V gene: TRBV5-4
CDR3 DNA: TGTGCCAGCAGTTACAGCGACGATTTAAACACTGAAGCTTTCTTT; CDR3 protein: CASSYSDDLNTEAFF; J gene: TRBJ1-1; D gene: .; clone size: .; CDR3 length: 15; V gene: TRBV6-6
CDR3 DNA: TGTGCCAGTAGGCCGTCGGGTCAGTTGATAATGCAGCCCCAGCATTTT; CDR3 protein: CASRPSGQLIMQPQHF; J gene: TRBJ1-5; D gene: .; clone size: .; CDR3 length: 16; V gene: TRBV19
CDR3 DNA: TGTGCCAGCAGCTTCGCGGGGACTAGCGGGGGGGATACGCAGTATTTT; CDR3 protein: CASSFAGTSGGDTQYF; J gene: TRBJ2-3; D gene: TRBD2; clone size: once; CDR3 length: 16; V gene: TRBV11-2
CDR3 DNA: TGCGCCAGCAGTTTATATGACCTAAACGAGCAGTACTTC; CDR3 protein: CASSLYDLNEQYF; J gene: TRBJ2-7; D gene: .; clone size: few; CDR3 length: 13; V gene: TRBV5-1
CDR3 DNA: TGTGCCAGCAGTTTATCTGGGCACCGAACTAATGAAAAACTGTTTTTT; CDR3 protein: CASSLSGHRTNEKLFF; J gene: TRBJ1-4; D gene: .; clone size: .; CDR3 length: 16; V gene: TRBV28
CDR3 DNA: TGTGCCAGCAGCCCCTTAGCCGGGAGGGACGCCGGGGAGCTGTTTTTT; CDR3 protein: CASSPLAGRDAGELFF; J gene: TRBJ2-2; D gene: TRBD2; clone size: medium-sized; CDR3 length: 16; V gene: TRBV7-3
CDR3 DNA: TGTGCCAGCAGTTTAAGCAGGGGCCGAGACGCCTTC; CDR3 protein: CASSLSRGRDAF; J gene: TRBJ1-2; D gene: .; clone size: .; CDR3 length: 12; V gene: TRBV28
CDR3 DNA: TGTGCCACCAGCAGAGTAGGGGGCCTAGTTGGCTACACCTTC; CDR3 protein: CATSRVGGLVGYTF; J gene: TRBJ1-2; D gene: TRBD1; clone size: .; CDR3 length: 14; V gene: TRBV15
CDR3 DNA: TGTGCCACAAGCCCCCCCACGTTTGTAGCCAAAAACATTCAGTACTTC; CDR3 protein: CATSPPTFVAKNIQYF; J gene: TRBJ2-4; D gene: .; clone size: .; CDR3 length: 16; V gene: TRBV28
CDR3 DNA: TGCGCCAGCAGCCAGGCCTCGCGGGGCAATCAGCCCCAGCATTTT; CDR3 protein: CASSQASRGNQPQHF; J gene: TRBJ1-5; D gene: .; clone size: .; CDR3 length: 15; V gene: TRBV4-1
CDR3 DNA: TGTGCCAGCAGCTTGGGGGGACAGGGGATTAATGAGCAGTTCTTC; CDR3 protein: CASSLGGQGINEQFF; J gene: TRBJ2-1; D gene: TRBD1; clone size: .; CDR3 length: 15; V gene: TRBV11-3